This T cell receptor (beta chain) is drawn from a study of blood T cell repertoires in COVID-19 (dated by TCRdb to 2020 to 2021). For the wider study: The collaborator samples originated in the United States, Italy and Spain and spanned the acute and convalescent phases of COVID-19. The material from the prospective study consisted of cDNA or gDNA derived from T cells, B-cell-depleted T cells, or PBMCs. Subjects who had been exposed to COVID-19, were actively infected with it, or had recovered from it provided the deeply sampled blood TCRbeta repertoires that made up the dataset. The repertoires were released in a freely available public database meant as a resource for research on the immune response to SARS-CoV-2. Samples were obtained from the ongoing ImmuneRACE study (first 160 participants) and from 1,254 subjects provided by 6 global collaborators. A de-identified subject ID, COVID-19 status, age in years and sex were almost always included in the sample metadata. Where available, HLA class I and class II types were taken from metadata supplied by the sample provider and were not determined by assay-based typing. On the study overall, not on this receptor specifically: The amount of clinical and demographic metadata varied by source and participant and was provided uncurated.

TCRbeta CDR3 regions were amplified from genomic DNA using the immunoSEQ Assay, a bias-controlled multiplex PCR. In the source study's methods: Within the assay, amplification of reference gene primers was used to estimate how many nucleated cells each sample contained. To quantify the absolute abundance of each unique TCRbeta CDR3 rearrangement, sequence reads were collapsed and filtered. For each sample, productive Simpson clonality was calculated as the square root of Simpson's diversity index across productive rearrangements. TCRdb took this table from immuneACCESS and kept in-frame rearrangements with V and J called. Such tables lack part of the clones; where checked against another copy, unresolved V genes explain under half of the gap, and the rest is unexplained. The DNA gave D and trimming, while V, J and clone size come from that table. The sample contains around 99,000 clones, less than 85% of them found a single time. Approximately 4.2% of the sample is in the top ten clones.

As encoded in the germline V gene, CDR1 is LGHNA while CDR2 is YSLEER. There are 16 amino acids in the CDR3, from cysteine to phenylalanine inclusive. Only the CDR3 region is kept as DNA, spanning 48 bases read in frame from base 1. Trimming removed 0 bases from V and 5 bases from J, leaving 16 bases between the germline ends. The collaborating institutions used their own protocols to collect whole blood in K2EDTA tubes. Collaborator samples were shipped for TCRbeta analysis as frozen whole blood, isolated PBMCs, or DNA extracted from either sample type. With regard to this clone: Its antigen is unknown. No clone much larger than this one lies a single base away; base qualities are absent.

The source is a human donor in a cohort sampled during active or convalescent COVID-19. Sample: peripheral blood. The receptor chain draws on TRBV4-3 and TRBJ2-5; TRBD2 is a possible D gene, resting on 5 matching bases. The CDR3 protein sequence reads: CASSQDPSPRRETQYF. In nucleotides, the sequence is TGCGCCAGCAGCCAAGATCCTAGCCCCAGGCGGGAGACCCAGTACTTC.